This T cell receptor beta chain appears in the sequencing data of a study of identical twins (dated by TCRdb to 2015 to 2016). For context, the study as a whole: To test whether fetal clonotypes persist, this study deep-sequenced TCR alpha and beta repertoires from monozygotic twins, from unrelated adults of various ages, and from cord blood. To rule out contamination, replicate twin experiments were performed at different times with different library preparation protocols.

Receptor libraries were prepared by 5' RACE. Sequencing was carried out with an Illumina HiSeq 2000. Template switching introduced a universal primer binding site; the final cDNA contained a unique molecular identifier, enabling accurate counting of TCR cDNA molecules. Specific primers in the conserved constant-segment region were used to synthesize first-strand cDNA for the TCR alpha and beta chains. Each cDNA library was double barcoded, with a SMART-Mk sample barcode plus Illumina barcodes, to control for contamination. TruSeq adapter sequences along with Illumina sample barcodes were introduced in two successive PCR steps. The TCR alpha and beta cDNA libraries were sequenced on the Illumina HiSeq platform using custom primers. The authors' analysis ran thus. Unique molecular identifiers were extracted from raw reads with MiGEC, and CDR3 positions were determined with MiXCR. For each individual, recombination models were inferred using an EM algorithm with the repgenHMM and IGoR tools. The analysis of shared clonotypes was done with the tcR package in R, with sharing normalized by the product of cloneset sizes. To study raw recombination free of thymic and clonal selection effects, out-of-frame nonproductive sequences were analyzed. TCRdb cleaned the public reads at Q25 with fastp, built clones with MiXCR and kept in-frame beta chains. Rows with a matching CDR3 protein are joined into one entry that keeps the most common DNA and genes. What appears here as the V and J calls and clone size reflects TCRdb's work, not the paper's. The sample contains hundreds of thousands of distinct CDR3 sequences, roughly 7.5% of them found a single time. The ten largest make up around 2.1% of the sample.

The junction shows trimming of 3 bases on V and 6 bases on J, plus 20 bases between the germline ends. According to the germline V gene, CDR1 reads MNHEY and CDR2 reads SVGAGI. The CDR3, cysteine through phenylalanine, is 17 amino acids long. The read is trimmed to its CDR3 DNA, 51 bases read in frame from base 1. This clonotype was picked up many times. Its antigen remains unidentified. Base-call qualities are not available, and no considerably larger clone is one nucleotide away. The paper as a whole reports these results and caveats: In monozygotic twins, out-of-frame TCR alpha sharing was systematically underestimated by recombination models, although the models agreed with sharing between unrelated individuals. Zero-insertion analyses could be partly confounded by invariant T cells such as MAIT and iNKT, though diverse VJ usage argued against such confounding for most clonotypes. A weaker excess of twin sharing was found in beta out-of-frame sequences because the signal-to-noise ratio was lowered by fewer shared sequences. Compared with coincidental sharing between unrelated individuals, an excess of low generation-probability sequences was observed among out-of-frame TCR alpha sequences shared between twins. Because the same donors could not be followed over many years, the conclusions relied on cross-sectional statistical analysis. Abundant cord blood beta clonotypes had fewer insertions, young adult naive repertoires showed a similar but weaker trend, and memory repertoires showed no such trend.

Only healthy Caucasian donors were included. The twin cohort consisted of three pairs of female monozygotic twins, all aged roughly 18 to 29 years. Miltenyi CD45RO+ enrichment and human naive T-cell isolation kits were used to isolate memory (CD45RO+) and naive T cells from PBMC. This same sample was also taken into another study, of yellow fever vaccine responses in identical twins. From that second study: The authors reported that the T cell response to vaccination in identical twins appeared partly convergent and partly personalized. In the study, vaccine-responding T cell clones were precisely tracked in identical twins.

The receptor's source is a woman between 18 and 29 years old in good health. Recombination linked TRBV6-5 to TRBJ1-4, and the D gene may be TRBD1, 6 bases matching. Sequencing was performed on memory (CD45RO+) T cells sorted from blood. Explained via the paper, the cell subset or site label denotes: CD45RO+ enriched T cells. CDR3 sequence: CASSYWVPGAIDEKLFF. The DNA is as follows: TGTGCCAGCAGTTATTGGGTTCCGGGGGCGATTGATGAAAAACTGTTTTTT.